Listed below are T cell receptor beta chains from one sample, sequenced in a study of blood T cells in healthy people across ages. TCRdb used MiXCR to reprocess the 5' RACE reads, holding one entry per CDR3 protein. The sample consists of around 600,000 distinct CDR3 sequences, roughly 48% of them appearing once. Sequenced input: blood. These receptors all come from an elderly man in good health. The CDR3 runs from the conserved cysteine through the conserved F or W. Each record gives: D gene, clone size, V gene, J gene, CDR3 DNA, CDR3 protein. The D gene is left open where the match is weak. Clone sizes are given selectively: once, few, many, or a class where the clone is expanded.

d_call: TRBD1
clone_size: NA
v_call: TRBV20-1
j_call: TRBJ2-1
cdr3_nt: TGCAGTGCTAGGGTCGGGACAGGAGATTACAATGAGCAGTTCTTC
cdr3_aa: CSARVGTGDYNEQFF

d_call: NA
clone_size: NA
v_call: TRBV29-1
j_call: TRBJ2-1
cdr3_nt: TGCAGCGTAGCGATAGGTCAAACGATTAATGAGCAGTTCTTC
cdr3_aa: CSVAIGQTINEQFF

d_call: NA
clone_size: once
v_call: TRBV2
j_call: TRBJ1-2
cdr3_nt: TGTGCCAGCACAGGGGACTATGGCTACACCTTC
cdr3_aa: CASTGDYGYTF

d_call: NA
clone_size: many
v_call: TRBV6-5
j_call: TRBJ1-2
cdr3_nt: TGTGCCAGCAGTTACGCGACTCAGGGTGATGGCTACACCTTC
cdr3_aa: CASSYATQGDGYTF

d_call: NA
clone_size: NA
v_call: TRBV6-2/TRBV6-3
j_call: TRBJ2-7
cdr3_nt: TGTGCCAGCAGTTACGGTCAGAGCGGCTCCTACGAGCAGTACTTC
cdr3_aa: CASSYGQSGSYEQYF

d_call: NA
clone_size: many
v_call: TRBV4-2
j_call: TRBJ2-1
cdr3_nt: TGTGCCAGCAGCCAAAGAGTCCCGGACAATGAGCAGTTCTTC
cdr3_aa: CASSQRVPDNEQFF

d_call: NA
clone_size: few
v_call: TRBV12-5
j_call: TRBJ1-2
cdr3_nt: TGTGCTAGTGGTTTGGGGACAAACTATGGCTACACCTTC
cdr3_aa: CASGLGTNYGYTF

d_call: NA
clone_size: NA
v_call: TRBV7-9
j_call: TRBJ2-4
cdr3_nt: TGTGCCAGCAGCCTGACGGACCAGATCCACATTCAGTACTTC
cdr3_aa: CASSLTDQIHIQYF

d_call: NA
clone_size: many
v_call: TRBV29-1
j_call: TRBJ2-7
cdr3_nt: TGCAGCGTAGACACGTCCTACGAGCAGTACTTC
cdr3_aa: CSVDTSYEQYF

d_call: TRBD1
clone_size: NA
v_call: TRBV14
j_call: TRBJ1-2
cdr3_nt: TGTGCCAGCAGCCCGGGACAGGGGTCTTGGTATGGCTACACCTTC
cdr3_aa: CASSPGQGSWYGYTF

d_call: TRBD1
clone_size: many
v_call: TRBV7-9
j_call: TRBJ1-2
cdr3_nt: TGTGCCAGCAGCCGGAGTACAGGGGGCACTGGCTACACCTTC
cdr3_aa: CASSRSTGGTGYTF

d_call: NA
clone_size: NA
v_call: TRBV20-1
j_call: TRBJ2-3
cdr3_nt: TGCAGTGCTAGAGGCACTCCCACAGATACGCAGTATTTT
cdr3_aa: CSARGTPTDTQYF

d_call: TRBD2
clone_size: NA
v_call: TRBV6-2/TRBV6-3
j_call: TRBJ2-7
cdr3_nt: TGTGCCAGCAGACTCACTAGCGGGACCTACGAGCAGTACTTC
cdr3_aa: CASRLTSGTYEQYF

d_call: NA
clone_size: few
v_call: TRBV20-1
j_call: TRBJ1-2
cdr3_nt: TGCAGTGCTACAGGGTCCTCCTTTTTCTACACCTTC
cdr3_aa: CSATGSSFFYTF

d_call: NA
clone_size: NA
v_call: TRBV25-1
j_call: TRBJ2-7
cdr3_nt: TGTGCCAGCAGTGATGCTGCTGGGGGCTACAATGAGCAGTACTTC
cdr3_aa: CASSDAAGGYNEQYF

d_call: NA
clone_size: few
v_call: TRBV20-1
j_call: TRBJ2-1
cdr3_nt: TGCAGTGCTAGAGATTGGGGGGACTCCGACCCCAATGAGCAGTTCTTC
cdr3_aa: CSARDWGDSDPNEQFF

d_call: TRBD2
clone_size: NA
v_call: TRBV20-1
j_call: TRBJ2-5
cdr3_nt: TGCAGTGCTAGTTGGGCTAGCGGGCGACAAGAGACCCAGTACTTC
cdr3_aa: CSASWASGRQETQYF